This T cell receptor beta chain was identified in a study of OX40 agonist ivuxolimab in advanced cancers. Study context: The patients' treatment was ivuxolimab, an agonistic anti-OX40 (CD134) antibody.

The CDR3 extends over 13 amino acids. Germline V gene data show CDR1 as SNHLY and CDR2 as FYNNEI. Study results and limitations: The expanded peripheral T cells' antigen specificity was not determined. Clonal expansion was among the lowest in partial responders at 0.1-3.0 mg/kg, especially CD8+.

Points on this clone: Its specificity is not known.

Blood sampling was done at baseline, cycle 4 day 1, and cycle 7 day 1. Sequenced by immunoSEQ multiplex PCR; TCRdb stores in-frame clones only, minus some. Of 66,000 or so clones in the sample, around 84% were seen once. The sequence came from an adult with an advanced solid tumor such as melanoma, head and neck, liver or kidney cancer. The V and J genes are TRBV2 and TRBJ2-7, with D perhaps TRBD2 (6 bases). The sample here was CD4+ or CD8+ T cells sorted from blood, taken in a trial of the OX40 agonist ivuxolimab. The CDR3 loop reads CATGVLSSYEQYF. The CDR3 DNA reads TGTGCTACGGGGGTTTTGAGCTCCTACGAGCAGTACTTC. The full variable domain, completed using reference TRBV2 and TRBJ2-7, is EPEVTQTPSHQVTQMGQEVILRCVPISNHLYFYWYRQILGQKVEFLVSFYNNEISEKSEIFDDQFSVERPDGSNFTLKIRSTKLEDSAMYFCATGVLSSYEQYFGPGTRLTVT.